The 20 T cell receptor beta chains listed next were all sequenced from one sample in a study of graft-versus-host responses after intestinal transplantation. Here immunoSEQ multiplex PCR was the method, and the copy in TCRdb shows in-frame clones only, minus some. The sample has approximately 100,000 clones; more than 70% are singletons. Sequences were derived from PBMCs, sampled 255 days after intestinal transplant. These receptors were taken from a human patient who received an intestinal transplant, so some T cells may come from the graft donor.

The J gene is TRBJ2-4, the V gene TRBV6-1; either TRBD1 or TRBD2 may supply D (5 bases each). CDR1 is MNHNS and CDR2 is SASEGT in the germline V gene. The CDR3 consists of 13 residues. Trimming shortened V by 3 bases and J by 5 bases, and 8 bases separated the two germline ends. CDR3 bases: TGTGCCAGCAGTGAGGGACCGGAAAACATTCAGTACTTC. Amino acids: CASSEGPENIQYF.

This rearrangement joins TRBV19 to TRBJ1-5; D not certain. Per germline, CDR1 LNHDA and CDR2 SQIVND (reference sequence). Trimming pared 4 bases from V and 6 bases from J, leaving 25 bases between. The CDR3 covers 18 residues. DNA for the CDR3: TGTGCCAGTAGTACCCCGGACGGAGGAAAACTCGGGAGTCAGCCCCAGCATTTT. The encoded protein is CASSTPDGGKLGSQPQHF. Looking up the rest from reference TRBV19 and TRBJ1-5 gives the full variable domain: DGGITQSPKYLFRKEGQNVTLSCEQNLNHDAMYWYRQDPGQGLRLIYYSQIVNDFQKGDIAEGYSVSREKKESFPLTVTSAQKNPTAFYLCASSTPDGGKLGSQPQHFGDGTRLSIL.

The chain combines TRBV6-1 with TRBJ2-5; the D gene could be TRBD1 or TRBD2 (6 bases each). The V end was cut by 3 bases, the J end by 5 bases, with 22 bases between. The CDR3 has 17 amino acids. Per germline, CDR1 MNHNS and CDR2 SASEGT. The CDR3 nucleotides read TGTGCCAGCAGTGAGGGGGCTGGGCGGGGAGTCAGGGAGACCCAGTACTTC. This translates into CASSEGAGRGVRETQYF.

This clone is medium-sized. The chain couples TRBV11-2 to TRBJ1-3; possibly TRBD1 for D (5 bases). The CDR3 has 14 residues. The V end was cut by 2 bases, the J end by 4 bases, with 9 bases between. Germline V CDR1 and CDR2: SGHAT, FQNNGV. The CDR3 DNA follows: TGTGCCAGCAGCTTACCTGGGGGGGGAAACACCATATATTTT. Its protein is CASSLPGGGNTIYF.

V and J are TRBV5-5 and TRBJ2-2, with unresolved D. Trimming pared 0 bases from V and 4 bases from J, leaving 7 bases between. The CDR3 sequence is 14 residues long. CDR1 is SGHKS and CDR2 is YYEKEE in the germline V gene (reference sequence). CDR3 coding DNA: TGTGCCAGCAGCTTGGGCAGGCCCACCGGGGAGCTGTTTTTT. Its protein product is CASSLGRPTGELFF.

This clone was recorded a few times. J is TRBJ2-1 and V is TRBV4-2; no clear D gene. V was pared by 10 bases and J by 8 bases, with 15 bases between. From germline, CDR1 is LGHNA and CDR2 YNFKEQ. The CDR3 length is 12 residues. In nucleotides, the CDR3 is TGTGCCACCGAGTCGTCCCGGGATGAGCAGTTCTTC. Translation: CATESSRDEQFF.

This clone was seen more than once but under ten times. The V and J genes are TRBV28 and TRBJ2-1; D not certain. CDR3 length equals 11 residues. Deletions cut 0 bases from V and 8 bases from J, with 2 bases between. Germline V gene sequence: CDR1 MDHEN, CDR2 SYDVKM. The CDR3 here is CASSLWDEQFF. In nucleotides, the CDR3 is TGTGCCAGCAGTTTATGGGATGAGCAGTTCTTC.

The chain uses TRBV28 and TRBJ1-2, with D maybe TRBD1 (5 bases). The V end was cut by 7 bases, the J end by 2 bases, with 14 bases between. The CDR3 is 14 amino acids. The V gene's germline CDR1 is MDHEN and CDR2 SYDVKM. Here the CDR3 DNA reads TGTGCCAGCACCGTCGGGACGGCGAACTATGGCTACACCTTC. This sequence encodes CASTVGTANYGYTF.

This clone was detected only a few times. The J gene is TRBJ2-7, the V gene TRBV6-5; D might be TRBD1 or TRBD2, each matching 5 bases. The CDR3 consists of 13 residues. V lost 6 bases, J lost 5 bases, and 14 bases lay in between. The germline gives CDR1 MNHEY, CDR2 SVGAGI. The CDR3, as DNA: TGTGCCAGCAGCCCCTCAGGGACCCACGAGCAGTACGTC. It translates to CASSPSGTHEQYV.

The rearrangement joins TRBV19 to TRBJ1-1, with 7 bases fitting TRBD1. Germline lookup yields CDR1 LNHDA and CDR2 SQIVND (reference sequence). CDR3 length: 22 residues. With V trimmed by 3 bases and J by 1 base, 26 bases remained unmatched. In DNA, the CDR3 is TGTGCCAGTAGTATCGGTCGGGACAGTGTTAGAGCTCTTCTGGCCGGGAACACTGAAGCTTTCTTT. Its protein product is CASSIGRDSVRALLAGNTEAFF.

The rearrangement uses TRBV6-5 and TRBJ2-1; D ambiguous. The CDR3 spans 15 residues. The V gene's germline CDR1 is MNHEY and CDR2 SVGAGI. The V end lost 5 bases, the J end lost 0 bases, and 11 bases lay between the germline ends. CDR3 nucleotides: TGTGCCAGCAGTGGATTCTTTAACTCCTACAATGAGCAGTTCTTC. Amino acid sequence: CASSGFFNSYNEQFF.

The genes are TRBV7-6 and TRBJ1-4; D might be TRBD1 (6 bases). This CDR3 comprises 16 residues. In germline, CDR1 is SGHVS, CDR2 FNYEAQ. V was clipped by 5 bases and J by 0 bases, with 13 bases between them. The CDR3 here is CASSTPGESTNEKLFF. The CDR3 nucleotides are TGTGCCAGCAGCACTCCAGGGGAGTCAACTAATGAAAAACTGTTTTTT.

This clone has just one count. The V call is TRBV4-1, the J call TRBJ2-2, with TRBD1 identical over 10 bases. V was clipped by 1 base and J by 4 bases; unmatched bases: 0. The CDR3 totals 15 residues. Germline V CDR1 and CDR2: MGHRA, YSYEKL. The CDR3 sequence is CASSQGQGATGELFF. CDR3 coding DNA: TGCGCCAGCAGCCAAGGACAGGGGGCCACCGGGGAGCTGTTTTTT.

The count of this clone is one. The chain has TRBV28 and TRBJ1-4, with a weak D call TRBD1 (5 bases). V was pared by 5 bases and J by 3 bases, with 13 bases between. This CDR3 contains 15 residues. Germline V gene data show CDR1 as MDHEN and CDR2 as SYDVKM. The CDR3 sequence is CASSLPGGANEKLFF. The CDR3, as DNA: TGTGCCAGCAGTCTTCCCGGGGGAGCTAATGAAAAACTGTTTTTT.

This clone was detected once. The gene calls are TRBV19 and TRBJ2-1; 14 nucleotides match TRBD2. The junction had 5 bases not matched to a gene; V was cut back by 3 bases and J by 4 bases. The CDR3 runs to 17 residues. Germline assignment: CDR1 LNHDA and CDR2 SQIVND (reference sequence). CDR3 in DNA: TGTGCCAGTAGTATGCCCCGACTAGCGGGGGGGTACAATGAGCAGTTCTTC. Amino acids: CASSMPRLAGGYNEQFF.

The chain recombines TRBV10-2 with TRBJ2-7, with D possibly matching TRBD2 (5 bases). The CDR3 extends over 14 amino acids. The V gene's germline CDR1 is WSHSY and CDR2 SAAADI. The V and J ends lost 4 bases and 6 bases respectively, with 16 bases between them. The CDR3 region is CASSGEIDGGEQYV. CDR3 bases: TGCGCCAGCAGTGGCGAAATAGACGGAGGCGAGCAGTACGTC.

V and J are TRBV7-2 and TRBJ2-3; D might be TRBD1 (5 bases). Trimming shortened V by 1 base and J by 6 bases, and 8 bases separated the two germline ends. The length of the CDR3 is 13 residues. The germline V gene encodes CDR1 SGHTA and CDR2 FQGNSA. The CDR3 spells CASSLEGSDTQYF. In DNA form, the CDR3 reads TGTGCCAGCAGCTTAGAGGGGTCCGATACGCAGTATTTT.

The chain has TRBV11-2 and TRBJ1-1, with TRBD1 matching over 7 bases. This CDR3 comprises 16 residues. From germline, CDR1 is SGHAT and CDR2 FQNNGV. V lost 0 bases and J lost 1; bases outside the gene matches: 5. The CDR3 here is CASSLDLRQGNTEAFF. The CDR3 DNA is TGTGCCAGCAGCTTAGATCTCAGACAGGGGAACACTGAAGCTTTCTTT.

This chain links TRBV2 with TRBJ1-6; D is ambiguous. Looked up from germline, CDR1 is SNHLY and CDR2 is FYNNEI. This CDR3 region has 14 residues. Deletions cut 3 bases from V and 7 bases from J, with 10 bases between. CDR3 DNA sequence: TGTGCCAGCAGTGACGACTCCTTAAATTCACCCCTCCACTTT. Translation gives CASSDDSLNSPLHF.

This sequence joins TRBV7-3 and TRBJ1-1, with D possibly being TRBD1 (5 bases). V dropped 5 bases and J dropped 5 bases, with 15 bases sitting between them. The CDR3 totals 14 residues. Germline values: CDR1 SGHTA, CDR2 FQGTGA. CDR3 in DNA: TGTGCCAGCAGCCCGACGAGGGGCGGGACTGAAGCTTTCTTT. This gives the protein CASSPTRGGTEAFF.